This T cell receptor beta chain is from a study of blood T cells in healthy people across ages. General study findings and limits: While age rose, TCR beta diversity per million T cells dropped in a roughly linear way.

A word on this clonotype: Its antigen is as yet unknown.

Healthy Russian Caucasian donors spanned ages 6 to 90 years. Isolation recovered at least 6.5 million PBMCs from every sample. Per sample, at least 5 micrograms of total RNA were extracted. Using a J-beta primer mix together with a sample-barcoded 5' primer, a second PCR was run for roughly 6 to 12 cycles. TCRdb used MiXCR to reprocess the 5' RACE reads, holding one entry per CDR3 protein. The sample carries 850,000 or so distinct CDR3 sequences, more than 25% recorded once. Sequencing was done on a sample of blood. The receptor comes from a woman over 75 in good health.

The CDR3 sequence: CASRLGSSTDTQYF. In DNA form, the CDR3 reads TGCGCCAGCAGGCTGGGATCTAGCACAGATACGCAGTATTTT. V gene TRBV5-1 combines with J gene TRBJ2-3, with D hard to call. Germline V gives CDR1 SGHRS, CDR2 YFSETQ. The germline V and J ends were trimmed by 5 bases and 0 bases, with 10 bases remaining between them. The CDR3 totals 14 residues.